These 5 T cell receptor beta chains were all obtained from the same sample, sequenced in a study of early stage breast cancer tumors. Repertoires were generated with immunoSEQ multiplex PCR, while TCRdb's copy carries only in-frame clones and drops some. This sample has roughly 48,000 clones, with 65% to 90% found just once. Sequenced: blood. The receptor source for this set is a person between 50 and 60 years old with breast cancer.

The rearrangement uses TRBV6-1 and TRBJ1-2; the match to TRBD1 covers 7 bases. Trimming took 3 bases from V and 8 from J; bases not matched to a gene: 12. CDR1 is MNHNS and CDR2 is SASEGT in the germline V gene. CDR3 length: 15 residues. In nucleotides, the CDR3 is TGTGCCAGCAGTGAGGTTACAGGGGTGCCGGTAGGCTACACCTTC. The encoded protein is CASSEVTGVPVGYTF.

This clone has just one count. The rearrangement links TRBV29-1 to TRBJ1-2; 10 bases line up with TRBD1. V was clipped by 4 bases and J by 7 bases; unmatched bases: 6. Germline V gene lookup returns CDR1 SQVTM and CDR2 ANQGSEA. The CDR3 runs to 13 residues. CDR3 nucleotides: TGCAGCGTTGTGACAGGGGGCGAAAGTGGCTACACCTTC. Translating it yields CSVVTGGESGYTF.

The V and J genes are TRBV2 and TRBJ2-1; a weak D match, TRBD2 (5 bases). This CDR3 has 12 amino acids. The ends were cut back, 0 bases at V and 9 bases at J, with 6 bases in the middle. Germline CDR1 is SNHLY and CDR2 is FYNNEI. This CDR3 reads CASSEASVEQFF. The CDR3 nucleotides are TGTGCCAGCAGTGAAGCTAGCGTTGAGCAGTTCTTC.

This clone was seen more than once but under ten times. CDR3 residues: CASSLDTTDTQYF. The CDR3 bases are TGTGCCAGCAGCTTAGATACGACAGATACGCAGTATTTT. This sequence joins TRBV7-8 and TRBJ2-3; D not resolved. Trimming removed 1 base at V and 3 bases at J, with 5 bases between. This CDR3 has 13 residues. Germline lookup yields CDR1 SGHVS and CDR2 FQNEAQ.

This clone was observed once. This rearrangement joins TRBV5-4 to TRBJ2-1; no clear D gene. Trimming shortened V by 0 bases and J by 3 bases, and 10 bases separated the two germline ends. Germline V gene lookup returns CDR1 SGHNT and CDR2 YYREEE (reference sequence). This CDR3 has 15 residues. For the CDR3, the DNA is TGTGCCAGCAGCTTGGGGGCGAAGGGCTACAATGAGCAGTTCTTC. Translation: CASSLGAKGYNEQFF.